Below, 17 T cell receptor beta chains from the same sample are listed, as sequenced in a study of shared clonotypes between healthy human individuals. CD8 cells classed as naive were CD45RO-negative and positively selected for CCR7, excluding terminally differentiated effector memory CD45RA+ cells. Sequenced by immunoSEQ multiplex PCR; TCRdb stores in-frame clones only, minus some. Here the sample spans 2 million or so clones, 85% to 95% being singletons. Sequencing used naive CD8+ T cells sorted from blood. The receptors here all came from a man aged 18 to 35 in good health.

The genes are TRBV7-8 and TRBJ1-2; TRBD1 is a possible D gene (5 bases). The CDR3 extends over 13 amino acids. Trimming removed 6 bases from V and 6 bases from J, with 14 bases in between. Germline lookup yields CDR1 SGHVS and CDR2 FQNEAQ. The CDR3 region has the DNA TGTGCCAGCAGTTATGGGACGGATCATGGCTACACCTTC. Encoded protein: CASSYGTDHGYTF.

V gene TRBV27 combines with J gene TRBJ1-4, with TRBD1 matching 7 bases. This CDR3 is built from 14 residues. CDR1 and CDR2 from the germline V gene are MNHEY and SMNVEV (reference sequence). V lost 6 bases, J lost 5 bases, and 6 bases stayed unmatched. The DNA of the CDR3 is TGTGCCAGCAGCCTTGACAGGGACAATGAAAAACTGTTTTTT. Translation: CASSLDRDNEKLFF. Complete variable domain (other parts from reference TRBV27 and TRBJ1-4): EAQVTQNPRYLITVTGKKLTVTCSQNMNHEYMSWYRQDPGLGLRQIYYSMNVEVTDKGDVPEGYKVSRKEKRNFPLILESPSPNQTSLYFCASSLDRDNEKLFFGSGTQLSVL.

This chain links TRBV7-9 with TRBJ2-2; unclear D gene. CDR1 is SEHNR and CDR2 is FQNEAQ in the germline V gene (reference sequence). V was clipped by 3 bases and J by 6 bases, with 14 bases between them. This CDR3 has 15 residues. For the CDR3, the DNA is TGTGCCAGCAGCTTCCTGGGCCCAGGCGCCGGGGAGCTGTTTTTT. Protein: CASSFLGPGAGELFF.

Note on this clone: Additional DNA sequences in this sample encode the identical CDR3. The CDR3 region has the DNA TGTGCCAGCAGTTTCTTAAGCGGGAGCTCCTACAATGAGCAGTTCTTC. Protein: CASSFLSGSSYNEQFF. The genes are TRBV27 and TRBJ2-1; 8 bases map to TRBD2. The CDR3 consists of 16 residues. Germline CDR1 MNHEY, CDR2 SMNVEV (reference sequence). Trimming at V came to 3 bases and at J to 0 bases, leaving 4 bases not matched to a gene.

This chain connects TRBV4-1 to TRBJ1-2; D not resolved. Trimming stripped 4 bases from V and 7 bases from J, with 13 bases between. The germline V gene encodes CDR1 MGHRA and CDR2 YSYEKL. The CDR3 covers 13 residues. CDR3 nucleotide sequence: TGCGCCAGCAGCCTCGTCTCCGGCGGTGGCTACACCTTC. Its protein is CASSLVSGGGYTF.

The chain uses TRBV6-5 and TRBJ1-6, with 9 positions matching TRBD1. V lost 5 bases, J lost 10 bases, and 6 bases stayed unmatched. CDR1 and CDR2 from the germline V gene are MNHEY and SVGAGI. The CDR3 is 14 amino acids. The CDR3 region is CASSEQGAGSPLHF. The CDR3 DNA follows: TGTGCCAGCAGTGAACAGGGGGCTGGATCACCCCTCCACTTT.

The chain uses TRBV28 and TRBJ2-3; D gene unclear. The CDR3 length is 12 residues. V lost 5 bases and J lost 6, with 9 bases in between. Germline CDR1 MDHEN, CDR2 SYDVKM. The CDR3, as DNA: TGTGCCAGCAGTCCCCCGTCGGATACGCAGTATTTT. Translation gives CASSPPSDTQYF.

This clone is a singleton in its sample. Different DNA sequences within this sample yield the same CDR3. The chain couples TRBV2 to TRBJ2-7; D is unclear. The length of the CDR3 is 11 residues. Germline V gene lookup returns CDR1 SNHLY and CDR2 FYNNEI. The ends were cut back, 4 bases at V and 2 bases at J, with 3 bases in the middle. CDR3 sequence (DNA): TGTGCCAGCAGTGTGACCTACGAGCAGTACTTC. Its protein is CASSVTYEQYF. The full variable domain, its missing parts supplied by reference TRBV2 and TRBJ2-7, is EPEVTQTPSHQVTQMGQEVILRCVPISNHLYFYWYRQILGQKVEFLVSFYNNEISEKSEIFDDQFSVERPDGSNFTLKIRSTKLEDSAMYFCASSVTYEQYFGPGTRLTVT.

Comment on this clone: Different DNA sequences within this sample yield the same CDR3. This chain links TRBV13 with TRBJ2-7; 11 bases are shared with TRBD1. The CDR3 contains 15 residues. Per germline, CDR1 PRHDT and CDR2 FYEKMQ (reference sequence). Trimming at V came to 1 base and at J to 4 bases, leaving 3 bases not matched to a gene. CDR3 protein: CASSLAGQGVYEQYF. The DNA for the CDR3 is TGTGCCAGCAGCTTAGCGGGACAGGGGGTTTACGAGCAGTACTTC.

This chain uses TRBV11-2 with TRBJ2-1; TRBD2 aligns across 13 bases. Per the germline V gene, CDR1 is SGHAT and CDR2 is FQNNGV. The CDR3 is 16 amino acids. With V trimmed by 4 bases and J by 9 bases, 9 bases remained unmatched. Here the CDR3 DNA reads TGTGCCAGCAGCTCAGGACTAGCGGGAGTACAAGGTGAGCAGTTCTTC. Amino acids: CASSSGLAGVQGEQFF.

The chain is built from TRBV4-3 and TRBJ2-1, with 7 bases lining up with TRBD2. The CDR3 consists of 18 residues. The germline V gene encodes CDR1 LGHNA and CDR2 YSLEER. J lost 4 bases, V lost 0 bases, and 12 bases had no gene match. The CDR3 is CASSQDGGAGERYNEQFF. CDR3 sequence (DNA): TGCGCCAGCAGCCAAGATGGAGGGGCGGGAGAGAGGTACAATGAGCAGTTCTTC.

The rearrangement links TRBV19 to TRBJ1-1; D remains unclear. V lost 3 bases and J 4 bases, leaving 12 bases between the germline ends. Germline V lookup: CDR1 LNHDA, CDR2 SQIVND (reference sequence). This CDR3 region has 14 residues. CDR3 sequence: CASSMQERVTEAFF. CDR3 nucleotides: TGTGCCAGTAGTATGCAGGAGAGGGTCACTGAAGCTTTCTTT. Looking up the rest from reference TRBV19 and TRBJ1-1 gives the full variable domain: DGGITQSPKYLFRKEGQNVTLSCEQNLNHDAMYWYRQDPGQGLRLIYYSQIVNDFQKGDIAEGYSVSREKKESFPLTVTSAQKNPTAFYLCASSMQERVTEAFFGQGTRLTVV.

To note about this clone: This CDR3 is also generated by other DNA sequences in the sample. V usage is TRBV25-1 and J usage is TRBJ2-3, with D perhaps assigned TRBD1 or TRBD2 (5 bases each). The CDR3 has 15 amino acids. Germline CDR1 reads MGHDK; CDR2 reads SYGVNS. The ends were cut back, 1 base at V and 0 bases at J, with 8 bases in the middle. As DNA, the CDR3 is TGTGCCAGCAGTGAATGGGGCGGGAGCACAGATACGCAGTATTTT. It specifies CASSEWGGSTDTQYF.

CDR3 in DNA: TGTGCCAGCAGCAGAACAGGGAGCAATCAGCCCCAGCATTTT. Translation: CASSRTGSNQPQHF. The chain employs TRBV5-6 and TRBJ1-5, with D perhaps TRBD1 (6 bases). CDR1 and CDR2 (germline): SGHDT, YYEEEE. Trimming removed 4 bases at V and 1 base at J, with 9 bases between. The CDR3 length is 14 residues.

With regard to this clone: A junction boundary mismatches the germline segment, possibly from a read error. The chain couples TRBV7-2 to TRBJ2-3; a possible D gene is TRBD1 (6 bases). This CDR3 region has 10 residues. CDR1 is SGHTA and CDR2 is FQGNSA in the germline V gene. DNA for the CDR3: TGTGCCAGCAGCTTCCGGACAGTAGGTTTT. This encodes CASSFRTVGF.

The chain links TRBV9 to TRBJ2-1; 15 bases are a match to TRBD2. The CDR3 is 19 amino acids. Germline lookup yields CDR1 SGDLS and CDR2 YYNGEE. With 0 bases clipped from V and 0 bases from J, the junction kept 4 bases outside the gene matches. The CDR3 nucleotides read TGTGCCAGCAGCGTAGCGGGACTAGCGGGGGGTCCCTCCTACAATGAGCAGTTCTTC. Its protein is CASSVAGLAGGPSYNEQFF.

The J gene is TRBJ2-2, the V gene TRBV4-3; weak D call: TRBD2 (5 bases). Per the germline V gene, CDR1 is LGHNA and CDR2 is YSLEER. The V gene lost 0 bases and the J gene lost 1 base, with 18 bases spanning the gap. The CDR3 is made up of 19 amino acids. Here the CDR3 DNA reads TGCGCCAGCAGCCAAGAAGCTCACATAGGACTGGTGAACACCGGGGAGCTGTTTTTT. Residues: CASSQEAHIGLVNTGELFF.